This T cell receptor (beta chain) was captured in a study of blood T cell repertoires in COVID-19. About the study: Nucleic acid was either cDNA or gDNA, and it came from T cells, B-cell-depleted T cells, or PBMCs.

Per the original data handling: Amplifying reference gene primers gave estimates of nucleated cell counts. Some clones are missing from TCRdb's copy, which holds only in-frame ones; the method was immunoSEQ multiplex PCR. D and trimming were read from the DNA, whereas the V and J calls and clone size are those reported in that table. The repertoire consists of 150,000 to 200,000 clones, with approximately 91% occurring once and the leading ten covering approximately 5%. CDR3 size: 19 residues. This clone was observed once. This sequence was found in a man in his late teens or twenties with COVID-19, enrolled during active disease. J is TRBJ1-2 and V is TRBV21-1; the D call of TRBD1 is as the table states it, not checked on the DNA. TRBV21-1 represents a pseudogene. Sequencing input: peripheral blood. The CDR3 loop reads CASSQNDPGQGVLSYGYTF. CDR3 in DNA: TGTGCCAGCAGCCAGAACGACCCGGGACAGGGGGTTCTAAGCTATGGCTACACCTTC.